The 13 T cell receptor beta chains below come from one sample, sequenced in a study of T cells in Graves' hyperthyroidism and ophthalmopathy. There were TCR beta CDR3 regions amplified from RNA transcripts. With the HTBI primer set, the TCR CDR3 went through a first round of RT-PCR. TCRdb analysed the multiplex PCR reads with MiXCR anew, one entry per CDR3 protein. This sample has nearly 600,000 distinct CDR3 sequences, with 11% to 15% found just once. The sequencing sample was made of blood. The receptors derive from a woman aged 18-29 years with Graves' ophthalmopathy.

This clonotype came up many times. This chain joins TRBV11-3 and TRBJ2-7; TRBD2 aligns across 8 bases. Per the germline V gene, CDR1 is SGHNT and CDR2 is YENEEA. The ends lost 2 bases at V and 7 bases at J; junction bases unmatched: 16. CDR3 length: 17 residues. CDR3 sequence (DNA): TGTGCCAGCAGCTTAAGGGAACTAGCGGTCTCGATCACAGAGCAGTACTTC. Its translation: CASSLRELAVSITEQYF.

J is TRBJ2-1 and V is TRBV19; 8 bases fit TRBD2. Germline CDR1 reads LNHDA; CDR2 reads SQIVND (reference sequence). Trimming cost V 8 bases and J 6 bases; bases outside gene matches: 9. The CDR3 sequence is 14 residues long. CDR3 nucleotide sequence: TGTGCCAGTTCCGGGACTAGTTTCGTCAATGAGCAGTTCTTC. Translating it yields CASSGTSFVNEQFF.

This clonotype was found many times. V usage is TRBV28 and J usage is TRBJ2-1; D perhaps matches TRBD2 (6 bases). V was clipped by 4 bases and J by 4 bases, with 14 bases between them. The CDR3 spans 15 residues. Germline values: CDR1 MDHEN, CDR2 SYDVKM. For the CDR3, the DNA is TGTGCCAGCAGTTCCCCCGGGACTCCGTACAATGAGCAGTTCTTC. Translating gives CASSSPGTPYNEQFF.

The chain has TRBV6-9 and TRBJ2-1, with D tentatively TRBD2 (5 bases). V was pared by 2 bases and J by 0 bases, with 11 bases between. CDR3 length: 16 amino acids. Germline lookup yields CDR1 MNHGY and CDR2 SVAAGI. CDR3 DNA sequence: TGTGCCAGCAGTTATCAGCTAGCTGTCTCCTACAATGAGCAGTTCTTC. As protein: CASSYQLAVSYNEQFF.

The chain couples TRBV24-1 to TRBJ2-1; possible D gene TRBD2, 6 bases. Germline loops: CDR1 KGHDR, CDR2 SFDVKD. Trimming cost V 2 bases and J 10 bases, with 17 bases left between them. This CDR3 is built from 15 residues. The DNA for the CDR3 is TGTGCCACCAGTGATTGGGGGGACTTCGGTGAGGAGCAGTTCTTC. Amino acids: CATSDWGDFGEEQFF.

This clonotype was recorded at least ten times. The chain combines TRBV28 with TRBJ2-5, with D possibly matching TRBD1 (6 bases). The V end was cut by 7 bases, the J end by 3 bases, with 24 bases between. The V gene's germline CDR1 is MDHEN and CDR2 SYDVKM. The CDR3 length is 17 residues. This CDR3 reads CASTPPTGQRMEETQYF. The CDR3 nucleotides are TGTGCCAGCACCCCACCCACCGGACAGAGAATGGAAGAGACCCAGTACTTC.

This clonotype has a count of ten or more. This chain uses TRBV5-1 with TRBJ2-7; D is uncertain. The CDR3 has 15 residues. V lost 2 bases, J lost 0 bases, and 12 bases lay in between. Germline lookup yields CDR1 SGHRS and CDR2 YFSETQ. The CDR3 nucleotides are TGCGCCAGCAGCTTCATTCTTGGGCCCTCCTACGAGCAGTACTTC. It is translated as CASSFILGPSYEQYF.

The chain uses TRBV10-3 and TRBJ2-1; maybe TRBD1 (5 bases). V was shortened by 7 bases and J by 2 bases, with 9 bases between the two germline ends. The germline CDR1 and CDR2 sequences are ENHRY and SYGVKD. CDR3 length: 13 residues. This CDR3 reads CAIKETAYNEQFF. The CDR3 DNA reads as TGTGCCATCAAGGAGACAGCCTACAATGAGCAGTTCTTC.

This chain uses TRBV9 with TRBJ2-3, with D maybe TRBD2 (7 bases). The CDR3 runs to 13 residues. CDR1 SGDLS and CDR2 YYNGEE come from the germline V gene. With 4 bases removed from V and 6 bases from J, the gap between germline ends came to 12 bases. CDR3 residues: CASSPGGLDTQYF. CDR3 coding DNA: TGTGCCAGCAGCCCGGGGGGCTTGGATACGCAGTATTTT.

This clonotype was seen at least ten times. At one boundary the junction diverges from the germline segment, which might be a read error. The V and J genes are TRBV7-7 and TRBJ2-1; 16 bases are shared with TRBD2. The CDR3 sequence is 15 residues long. Germline loops: CDR1 SSHAT, CDR2 FNYEAQ (reference sequence). CDR3 in amino acids: CASSPGTSGRVEQFF. The CDR3 bases are TGTGCTAGCAGCCCCGGGACTAGCGGGAGGGTTGAGCAGTTCTTC.

This clonotype was detected ten times or more. This chain joins TRBV2 and TRBJ1-1; 7 positions match TRBD1. Germline values: CDR1 SNHLY, CDR2 FYNNEI. CDR3 length: 13 residues. With V trimmed by 9 bases and J by 1 base, 5 bases remained unmatched. DNA of the CDR3: TGTGCCAGACGACAGGGTTGGAACACTGAAGCTTTCTTT. As protein: CARRQGWNTEAFF.

This clonotype appeared a single time. A clone one base away is much larger, so this may be a read error. CDR3 DNA: TGTGCCACCAGTGACCCTCGACGCGCATGTACGCAGTATTTT. This encodes CATSDPRRACTQYF. The chain recombines TRBV24-1 with TRBJ2-3; unclear D gene. Trimming shortened V by 4 bases and J by 8 bases, and 15 bases separated the two germline ends. There are 14 residues in the CDR3. Looked up from germline, CDR1 is KGHDR and CDR2 is SFDVKD.

This clonotype was counted at least ten times. The V call is TRBV7-3, the J call TRBJ1-2, with 10 bases identical to TRBD1. CDR1 and CDR2 from the germline V gene are SGHTA and FQGTGA. V lost 0 bases and J lost 7; bases outside the gene matches: 2. This CDR3 has 14 residues. CDR3 nucleotides: TGTGCCAGCAGCTTAACCAGGGACAGGGGTGGCTACACCTTC. This codes for CASSLTRDRGGYTF. The full variable domain, completed using reference TRBV7-3 and TRBJ1-2, is GAGVSQTPSNKVTEKGKYVELRCDPISGHTALYWYRQSLGQGPEFLIYFQGTGAADDSGLPNDRFFAVRPEGSVSTLKIQRTERGDSAVYLCASSLTRDRGGYTFGSGTRLTVV.